This T cell receptor beta chain was sequenced in a study of Tregs in tolerant kidney transplant recipients. Study-level results: Validation in larger populations is needed because few patients were studied. Tolerant patients' donor-specific Tregs expanded beyond overall Tregs, suggesting antigen-driven growth. The most relevant donor-specific Treg TCRbeta repertoire apparently came from expansion with activated donor B cells.

Clones were sequenced by immunoSEQ multiplex PCR, and TCRdb holds only the in-frame ones, with some missing. This sample contains some 29,000 clones. The nonmyeloablative bone marrow transplants came from related graft donors, with transient mixed chimerism. CD4+CD25+CD127- Tregs, CD4+CD25- non-Tregs, CD4 and CD8 cells were sorted. The CDR3 is 18 amino acids. Unmatched junction bases numbered 10, after V lost 3 bases and J lost 0 bases. Germline V gene lookup returns CDR1 DFQATT and CDR2 SNEGSKA (reference sequence). As concerns this clone: The target antigen is unknown. The read ends 3 residues early relative to the CDR3; the germline J gene fills the gap.

V and J are TRBV20-1 and TRBJ2-1, with 11 bases lining up with TRBD2. Material: CD4+ T cells from blood (PBMCs), obtained 24 months after the transplant. The TCR originated in a human patient who received a combined kidney and bone marrow transplant. Some T cells may be graft donor cells. The DNA read from the CDR3 is TGCAGTGCTAGCGTGGGGACTAGCGGTGGGTCCTCCTACAATGAG. Translation: CSASVGTSGGSSYNE. The whole CDR3 is CSASVGTSGGSSYNEQFF.